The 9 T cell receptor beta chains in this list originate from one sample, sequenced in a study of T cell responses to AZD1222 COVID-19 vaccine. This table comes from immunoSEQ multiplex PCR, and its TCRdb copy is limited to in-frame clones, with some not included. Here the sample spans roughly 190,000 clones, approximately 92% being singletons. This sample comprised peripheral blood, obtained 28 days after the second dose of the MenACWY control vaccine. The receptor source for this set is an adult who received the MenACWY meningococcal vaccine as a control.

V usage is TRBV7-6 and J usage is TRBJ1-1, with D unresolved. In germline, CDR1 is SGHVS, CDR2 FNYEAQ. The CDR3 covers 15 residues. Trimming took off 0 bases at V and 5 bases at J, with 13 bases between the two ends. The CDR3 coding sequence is TGTGCCAGCAGCTTAGCTGGGTCAGCCACGACTGAAGCTTTCTTT. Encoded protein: CASSLAGSATTEAFF.

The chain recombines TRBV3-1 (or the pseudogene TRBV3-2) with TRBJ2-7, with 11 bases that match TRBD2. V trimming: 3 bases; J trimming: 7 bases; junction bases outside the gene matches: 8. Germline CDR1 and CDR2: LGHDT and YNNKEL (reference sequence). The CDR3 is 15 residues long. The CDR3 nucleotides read TGTGCCAGCAGCCAGGTTAGCGGGAGGGCCGGGGAGCAGTACTTC. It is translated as CASSQVSGRAGEQYF.

The CDR3 reads CASSQDLRDFKTDTQYF. The DNA of the CDR3 is TGTGCCAGCAGCCAAGATCTACGGGACTTTAAAACAGATACGCAGTATTTT. The gene calls are TRBV14 and TRBJ2-3; perhaps TRBD2 as D (6 bases). CDR3 length: 17 residues. Between the trimmed V and J ends, which lost 0 bases and 3 bases, there was a span of 16 bases. CDR1 and CDR2 from the germline V gene are SGHDN and FVKESK.

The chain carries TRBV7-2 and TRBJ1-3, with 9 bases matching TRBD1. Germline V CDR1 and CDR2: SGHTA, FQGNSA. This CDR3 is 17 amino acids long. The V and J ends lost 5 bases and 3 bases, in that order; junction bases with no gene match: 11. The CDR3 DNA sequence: TGTGCCAGCAGCCCCTATCGACCGGACAGGGGTGGAAACACCATATATTTT. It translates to CASSPYRPDRGGNTIYF.

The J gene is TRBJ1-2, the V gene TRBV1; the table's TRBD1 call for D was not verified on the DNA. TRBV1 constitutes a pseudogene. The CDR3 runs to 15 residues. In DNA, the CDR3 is TGCACCAGCAGCCTGGGACAGGGCACCGACTATGGCTACACCTTC. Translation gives CTSSLGQGTDYGYTF.

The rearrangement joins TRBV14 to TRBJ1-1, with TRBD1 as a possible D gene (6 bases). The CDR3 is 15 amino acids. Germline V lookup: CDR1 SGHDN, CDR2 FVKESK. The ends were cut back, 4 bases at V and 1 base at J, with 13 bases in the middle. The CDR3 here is CASSLQGGGNTEAFF. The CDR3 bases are TGTGCCAGCAGCCTCCAGGGAGGGGGGAACACTGAAGCTTTCTTT.

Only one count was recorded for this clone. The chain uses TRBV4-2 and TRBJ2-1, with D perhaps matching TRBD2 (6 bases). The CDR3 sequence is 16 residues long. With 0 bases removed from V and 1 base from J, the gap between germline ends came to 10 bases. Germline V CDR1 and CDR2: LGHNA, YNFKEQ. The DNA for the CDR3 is TGTGCCAGCAGCCAAGAGCGGGATGAGTCCTACAATGAGCAGTTCTTC. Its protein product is CASSQERDESYNEQFF.

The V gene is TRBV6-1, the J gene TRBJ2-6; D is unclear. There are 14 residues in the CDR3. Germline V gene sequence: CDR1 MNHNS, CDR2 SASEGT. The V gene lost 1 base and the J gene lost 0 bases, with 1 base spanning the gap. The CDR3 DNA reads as TGTGCCAGCAGTGAAGACTCTGGGGCCAACGTCCTGACTTTC. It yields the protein CASSEDSGANVLTF.

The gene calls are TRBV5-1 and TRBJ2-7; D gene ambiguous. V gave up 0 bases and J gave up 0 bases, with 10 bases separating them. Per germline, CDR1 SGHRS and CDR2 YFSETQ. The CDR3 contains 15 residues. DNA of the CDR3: TGCGCCAGCAGCTTGGGGATTACGAGCTCCTACGAGCAGTACTTC. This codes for CASSLGITSSYEQYF.